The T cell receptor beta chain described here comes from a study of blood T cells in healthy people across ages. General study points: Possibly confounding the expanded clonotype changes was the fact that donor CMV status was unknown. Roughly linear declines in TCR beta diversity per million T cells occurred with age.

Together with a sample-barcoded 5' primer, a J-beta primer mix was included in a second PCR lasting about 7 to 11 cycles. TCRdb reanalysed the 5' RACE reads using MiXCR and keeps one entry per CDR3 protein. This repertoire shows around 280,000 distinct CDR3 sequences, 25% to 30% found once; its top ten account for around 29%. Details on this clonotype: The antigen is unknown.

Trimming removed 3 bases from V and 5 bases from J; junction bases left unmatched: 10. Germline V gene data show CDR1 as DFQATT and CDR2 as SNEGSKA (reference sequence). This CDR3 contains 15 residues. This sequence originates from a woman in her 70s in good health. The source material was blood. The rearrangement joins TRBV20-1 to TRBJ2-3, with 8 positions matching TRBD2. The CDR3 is CSARALAGVGDTQYF. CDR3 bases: TGCAGTGCTAGGGCCCTAGCGGGTGTTGGAGATACGCAGTATTTT.